These T cell receptor beta chains were read from a single sample in a study of blood T cell repertoires in COVID-19. Sequencing used immunoSEQ multiplex PCR; TCRdb keeps in-frame clones, though not all of them. The sample gives nearly 25,000 clones, 82% of which show up once; approximately 8.6% is in the top ten. The sequencing input was peripheral blood. The receptors come from a human donor in a cohort sampled during active COVID-19. Both conserved end residues are part of each CDR3. D genes are given only for firm matches. The listing skips clone size in some rows; elsewhere it reads once, few, many or a size class.

v_gene	d_gene	j_gene	len	abundance	CDR3aa	CDR3nt
TRBV5-1	-	TRBJ2-7	12	-	CASSLDRYEQYF	TGCGCCAGCAGCTTGGACCGGTACGAGCAGTACTTC
TRBV10-3	-	TRBJ2-7	11	-	CAISPSYEQYF	TGTGCCATCAGTCCGTCCTACGAGCAGTACTTC
TRBV13	-	TRBJ2-3	13	-	CASTLTSTDTQYF	TGTGCCAGCACCCTTACTAGCACAGATACGCAGTATTTT
TRBV5-6	-	TRBJ1-5	14	once	CASSLQDNHQPQHF	TGTGCCAGCAGCTTGCAGGACAACCATCAGCCCCAGCATTTT
TRBV27	TRBD1	TRBJ1-6	15	-	CASSPGQGTNSPLHF	TGTGCCAGCAGCCCCGGACAGGGCACCAATTCACCCCTCCACTTT
TRBV5-4	TRBD1	TRBJ2-1	13	-	CASSQTGGDEQFF	TGTGCCAGCAGCCAGACAGGGGGTGATGAGCAGTTCTTC
TRBV28	-	TRBJ1-4	15	-	CASSSGGESNEKLFF	TGTGCCAGCAGTTCCGGCGGGGAGAGTAATGAAAAACTGTTTTTT
TRBV5-1	TRBD2	TRBJ2-7	17	-	CASSRASGSISSYEQYF	TGCGCCAGCAGCCGGGCTAGCGGGAGCATCAGCTCCTACGAGCAGTACTTC
TRBV7-3	-	TRBJ2-3	16	-	CASSNRDKDALGTQYF	TGTGCCAGCAGCAACCGGGACAAGGACGCACTGGGTACGCAGTATTTT
TRBV6-2/TRBV6-3	-	TRBJ2-5	14	-	CASSYLHQGETQYF	TGTGCCAGCAGTTACCTGCATCAGGGAGAGACCCAGTACTTC
TRBV24-1	-	TRBJ2-5	13	-	CATSEEYQETQYF	TGTGCCACCAGTGAGGAGTACCAAGAGACCCAGTACTTC
TRBV2	TRBD2	TRBJ2-7	16	-	CASRQLSLAVSYEQYF	TGTGCCAGCCGCCAACTTAGTCTAGCGGTATCCTACGAGCAGTACTTC
TRBV9	-	TRBJ2-2	15	-	CASSLTTGFTGELFF	TGTGCCAGCAGCTTAACGACAGGTTTCACCGGGGAGCTGTTTTTT
TRBV5-4	TRBD2	TRBJ2-2	15	-	CASSPTSGDTGELFF	TGTGCCAGCAGCCCGACTAGCGGGGACACCGGGGAGCTGTTTTTT
TRBV2	-	TRBJ2-1	13	few	CASKLLSYNEQFF	TGTGCCAGCAAACTGCTCTCCTACAATGAGCAGTTCTTC
TRBV7-8	TRBD1	TRBJ2-5	14	once	CASSPGQGIGTQYF	TGTGCCAGCAGCCCGGGACAGGGGATTGGGACCCAGTACTTC
TRBV6-2/TRBV6-3	TRBD2	TRBJ2-7	15	-	CASSDRGLAGAEQYF	TGTGCCAGCAGTGACCGGGGACTAGCGGGAGCCGAGCAGTACTTC
TRBV5-1	-	TRBJ2-7	14	few	CASGPQGGFYEQYF	TGCGCCAGCGGGCCGCAGGGGGGTTTCTACGAGCAGTACTTC